The 13 T cell receptor beta chains below were found in one sample sequenced in a study of shared clonotypes between healthy human individuals. The repertoire was sequenced with immunoSEQ multiplex PCR; TCRdb's copy has only in-frame clones and lacks some. The data show around 550,000 clones, 85% to 95% seen once. Naive CD8 isolation took CD45RO-negative cells positively selected for CCR7 and excluded terminally differentiated effector memory CD45RA+ cells. The specimen sequenced was naive CD8+ T cells sorted from blood. The receptors stem from a woman aged 30 to 39 in good health.

This rearrangement joins TRBV27 to TRBJ2-2; 8 nucleotides match TRBD1. There are 16 residues in the CDR3. V was clipped by 5 bases and J by 7 bases; unmatched bases: 12. Germline V lookup: CDR1 MNHEY, CDR2 SMNVEV (reference sequence). CDR3 in amino acids: CASSAGTGVRSGELFF. Here the CDR3 DNA reads TGTGCCAGCAGTGCCGGGACAGGAGTTAGAAGCGGGGAGCTGTTTTTT.

The chain is built from TRBV28 and TRBJ2-1, with 9 bases matching TRBD2. Germline V lookup: CDR1 MDHEN, CDR2 SYDVKM. The V segment lost 6 bases and the J segment 8 bases; nucleotides outside the gene matches: 11. CDR3 length: 15 residues. This chain's CDR3 is CASSPGSGLADEQFF. CDR3 DNA: TGTGCCAGCAGCCCAGGGTCGGGACTAGCAGATGAGCAGTTCTTC.

The V and J genes are TRBV28 and TRBJ2-3, with 8 bases that match TRBD2. CDR3 length: 14 amino acids. J was trimmed by 5 bases and V by 3 bases; bases with no gene match: 4. Germline V lookup: CDR1 MDHEN, CDR2 SYDVKM. The chain's CDR3 is CASSFRLAGDTQYF. DNA of the CDR3: TGTGCCAGCAGTTTTAGGCTAGCGGGAGATACGCAGTATTTT.

The J gene is TRBJ2-3, the V gene TRBV5-6; unclear D gene. Germline V gives CDR1 SGHDT, CDR2 YYEEEE. The germline V and J ends were trimmed by 1 base and 4 bases, with 4 bases remaining between them. This CDR3 has 12 residues. The CDR3 spells CASSLPPDTQYF. The CDR3 region has the DNA TGTGCCAGCAGCTTGCCTCCAGATACGCAGTATTTT.

This chain connects TRBV13 to TRBJ2-7, with 9 bases aligning to TRBD2. Germline lookup yields CDR1 PRHDT and CDR2 FYEKMQ (reference sequence). Trimming at V came to 3 bases and at J to 5 bases, leaving 2 bases not matched to a gene. The CDR3 runs 13 residues. Here the CDR3 reads CASSFLAGNEQYF. CDR3 in DNA: TGTGCCAGCAGCTTCCTAGCGGGAAACGAGCAGTACTTC. The full variable domain, its missing parts supplied by reference TRBV13 and TRBJ2-7, is AAGVIQSPRHLIKEKRETATLKCYPIPRHDTVYWYQQGPGQDPQFLISFYEKMQSDKGSIPDRFSAQQFSDYHSELNMSSLELGDSALYFCASSFLAGNEQYFGPGTRLTVT.

The chain is built from TRBV11-2 and TRBJ2-1; no clear D. V was clipped by 8 bases and J by 0 bases, with 20 bases between them. The germline CDR1 and CDR2 sequences are SGHAT and FQNNGV. The CDR3 consists of 17 residues. The DNA for the CDR3 is TGTGCCAGCCGCCCCCCCGCCTTCCTCAGCTCCTACAATGAGCAGTTCTTC. Protein: CASRPPAFLSSYNEQFF.

CDR3 DNA: TGTGCCAGCAGTGGAGGGAAAAACATTCAGTACTTC. Its protein product is CASSGGKNIQYF. J is TRBJ2-4 and V is TRBV27; a possible D gene is TRBD2 (6 bases). The V gene lost 5 bases and the J gene lost 4 bases, with 6 bases spanning the gap. Germline V gene sequence: CDR1 MNHEY, CDR2 SMNVEV (reference sequence). The length of the CDR3 is 12 residues.

The chain combines TRBV4-1 with TRBJ1-4; D remains ambiguous. The CDR3 runs to 13 residues. Deletions cut 1 base from V and 7 bases from J, with 7 bases between. Looked up from germline, CDR1 is MGHRA and CDR2 is YSYEKL. CDR3 nucleotide sequence: TGCGCCAGCAGCCAAGCTAGGACTGAAAAACTGTTTTTT. Its translation: CASSQARTEKLFF.

The rearrangement links TRBV5-1 to TRBJ2-5; no definite D call. The J call may be wrong; the DNA end is better matched by TRBJ2-7. CDR1 is SGHRS and CDR2 is YFSETQ in the germline V gene. The CDR3 spans 14 residues. CDR3: CASSPSRNSYEQYF. The CDR3 DNA sequence: TGCGCCAGCAGTCCCTCAAGGAATTCCTACGAGCAGTACTTC.

This clone was found a few times. This sequence joins TRBV4-1 and TRBJ1-2, with D hard to call. The CDR3 has 12 amino acids. Germline values: CDR1 MGHRA, CDR2 YSYEKL. V was cut by 1 base and J by 12 bases, with 12 bases left in between. CDR3 in DNA: TGCGCCAGCAGCCAAGGTGTGAGGGCTCACACCTTC. Translation: CASSQGVRAHTF.

The rearrangement uses TRBV4-2 and TRBJ2-7, with D uncertain. CDR1 and CDR2 from the germline V gene are LGHNA and YNFKEQ. There are 15 residues in the CDR3. V was cut by 2 bases and J by 0 bases, with 11 bases left in between. DNA for the CDR3: TGTGCCAGCAGCCAAAATACCTTTAGCTCCTACGAGCAGTACTTC. Translated, it gives CASSQNTFSSYEQYF.

The V gene is TRBV7-8, the J gene TRBJ2-7, with D hard to call. Germline V gene sequence: CDR1 SGHVS, CDR2 FQNEAQ. This CDR3 comprises 12 residues. The germline V and J ends were trimmed by 5 bases and 3 bases, with 8 bases remaining between them. The DNA of the CDR3 is TGTGCCAGCAGCCAAGAGTACTACGAGCAGTACTTC. Translation: CASSQEYYEQYF.

As regards this clone: A much larger clone differs from this one at a single base, so this may be a read error. Within the sample, other DNA sequences also encode this same CDR3. The genes are TRBV27 and TRBJ2-7; D is ambiguous. Trimming removed 6 bases at V and 0 bases at J, with 3 bases between. Germline V gene lookup returns CDR1 MNHEY and CDR2 SMNVEV (reference sequence). This CDR3 region has 11 residues. The CDR3 loop reads CASSYSYEQYF. The DNA of the CDR3 is TGTGCCAGCAGCTACTCCTACGAGCAGTACTTC.